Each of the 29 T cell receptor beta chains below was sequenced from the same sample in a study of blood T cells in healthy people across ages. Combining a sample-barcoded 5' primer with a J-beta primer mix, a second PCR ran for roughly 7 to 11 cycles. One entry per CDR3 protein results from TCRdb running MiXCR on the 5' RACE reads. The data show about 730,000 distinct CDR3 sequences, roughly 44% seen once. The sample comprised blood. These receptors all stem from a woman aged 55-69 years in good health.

For the CDR3, the DNA is TGTGCCAGCAGCTTAGTAAACACCGATAATTCACCCCTCCACTTT. Residues: CASSLVNTDNSPLHF. This sequence joins TRBV7-2 and TRBJ1-6; D remains unclear. Per the germline V gene, CDR1 is SGHTA and CDR2 is FQGNSA. The V and J ends lost 1 base and 5 bases respectively, with 9 bases between them. The CDR3 consists of 15 residues.

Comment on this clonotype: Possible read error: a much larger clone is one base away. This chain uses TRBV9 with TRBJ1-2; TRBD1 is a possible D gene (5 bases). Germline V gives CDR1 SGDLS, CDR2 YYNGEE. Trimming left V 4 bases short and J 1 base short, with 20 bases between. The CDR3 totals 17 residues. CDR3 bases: TGTGCCAGCAGCTCCGAGACAGAGAAGCGTCGTAACTATGGCTACACCTTC. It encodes CASSSETEKRRNYGYTF.

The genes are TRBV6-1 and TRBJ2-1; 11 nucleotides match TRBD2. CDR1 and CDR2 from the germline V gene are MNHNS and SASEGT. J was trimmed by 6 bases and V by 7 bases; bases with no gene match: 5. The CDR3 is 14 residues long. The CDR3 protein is CASTGLAGLNEQFF. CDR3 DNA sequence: TGTGCCAGCACCGGACTAGCGGGCCTCAATGAGCAGTTCTTC.

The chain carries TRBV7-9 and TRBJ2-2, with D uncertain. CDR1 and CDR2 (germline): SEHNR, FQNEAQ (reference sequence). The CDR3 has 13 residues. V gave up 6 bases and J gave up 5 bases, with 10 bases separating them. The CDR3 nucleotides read TGTGCCAGCAGACCAGATGATACCGGGGAGCTGTTTTTT. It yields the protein CASRPDDTGELFF.

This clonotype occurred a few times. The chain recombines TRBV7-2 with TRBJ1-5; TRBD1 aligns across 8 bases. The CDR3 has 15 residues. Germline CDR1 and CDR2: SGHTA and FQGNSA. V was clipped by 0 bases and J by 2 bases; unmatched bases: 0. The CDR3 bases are TGTGCCAGCAGCTTAGCGGACAGGGGCAATCAGCCCCAGCATTTT. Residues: CASSLADRGNQPQHF.

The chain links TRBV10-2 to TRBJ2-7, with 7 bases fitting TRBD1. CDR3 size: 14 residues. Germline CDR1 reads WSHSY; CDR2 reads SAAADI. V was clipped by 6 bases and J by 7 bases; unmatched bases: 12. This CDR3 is CASSEGQLGGEQYF. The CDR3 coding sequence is TGCGCCAGCAGCGAGGGACAGCTGGGTGGGGAGCAGTACTTC.

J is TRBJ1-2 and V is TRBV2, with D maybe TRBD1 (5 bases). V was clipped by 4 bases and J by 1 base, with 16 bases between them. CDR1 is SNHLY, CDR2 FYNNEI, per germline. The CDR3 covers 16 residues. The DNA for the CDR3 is TGTGCCAGCAGTGTTCGTCCGGGACTGGATAACTATGGCTACACCTTC. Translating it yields CASSVRPGLDNYGYTF.

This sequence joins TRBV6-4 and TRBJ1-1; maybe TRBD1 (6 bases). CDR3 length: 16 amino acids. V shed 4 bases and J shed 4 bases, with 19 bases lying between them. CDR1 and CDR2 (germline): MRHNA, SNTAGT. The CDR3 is CASSVPPGGDGTEAFF. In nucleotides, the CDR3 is TGTGCCAGCAGTGTACCTCCCGGGGGCGACGGCACTGAAGCTTTCTTT.

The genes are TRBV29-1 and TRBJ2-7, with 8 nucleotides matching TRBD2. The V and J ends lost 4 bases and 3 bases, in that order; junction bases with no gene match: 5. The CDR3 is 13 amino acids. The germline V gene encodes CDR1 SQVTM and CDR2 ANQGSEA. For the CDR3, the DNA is TGCAGCGTTGCTTCGGGGGGGCTCTACGAGCAGTACTTC. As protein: CSVASGGLYEQYF.

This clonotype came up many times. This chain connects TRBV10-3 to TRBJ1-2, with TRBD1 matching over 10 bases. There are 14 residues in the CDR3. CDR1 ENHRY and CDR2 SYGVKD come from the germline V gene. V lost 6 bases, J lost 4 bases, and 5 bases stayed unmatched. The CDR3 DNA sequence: TGTGCCATCAGCCCCGGGACAGGGGCCTATGGCTACACCTTC. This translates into CAISPGTGAYGYTF.

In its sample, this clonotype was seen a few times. The CDR3 DNA sequence: TGTGCCAGCAGTTACTCTGCAGGGGGTCGTGAGCAGTACTTC. This gives the protein CASSYSAGGREQYF. The chain has TRBV6-6 and TRBJ2-7; 7 bases map to TRBD1. The J segment lost 7 bases and the V segment lost 0 bases, leaving 6 bases of the junction unmatched. The CDR3 sequence is 14 residues long. The V gene's germline CDR1 is MNHNY and CDR2 SVGAGI (reference sequence).

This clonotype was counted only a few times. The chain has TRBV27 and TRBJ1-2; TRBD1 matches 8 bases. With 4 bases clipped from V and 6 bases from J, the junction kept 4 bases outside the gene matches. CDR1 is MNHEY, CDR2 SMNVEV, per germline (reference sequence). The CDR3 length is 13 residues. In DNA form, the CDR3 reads TGTGCCAGCAGTTCCGAGACAGGGGATGGCTACACCTTC. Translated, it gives CASSSETGDGYTF.

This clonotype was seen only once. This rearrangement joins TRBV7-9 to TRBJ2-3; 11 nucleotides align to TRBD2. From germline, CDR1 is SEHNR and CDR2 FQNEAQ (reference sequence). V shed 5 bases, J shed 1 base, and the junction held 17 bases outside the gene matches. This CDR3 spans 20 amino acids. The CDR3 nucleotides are TGTGCCAGCAGCCGATTACCCGGGACTAGCGGACCTGGTGGCACAGATACGCAGTATTTT. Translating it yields CASSRLPGTSGPGGTDTQYF.

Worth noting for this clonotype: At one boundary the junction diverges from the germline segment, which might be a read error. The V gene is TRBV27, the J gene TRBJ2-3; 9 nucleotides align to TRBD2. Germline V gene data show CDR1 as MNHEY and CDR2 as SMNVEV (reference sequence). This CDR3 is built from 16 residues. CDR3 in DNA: TGTGCCAGCAGGTTGGAGGCGGGGGGGCCGCCAGATATGCAGTATTTT. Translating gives CASRLEAGGPPDMQYF.

This CDR3 reads CSARVGTYYGYTF. Here the CDR3 DNA reads TGCAGTGCTAGAGTCGGTACCTACTATGGCTACACCTTC. V and J are TRBV20-1 and TRBJ1-2; D gene uncertain. The V end was cut by 1 base, the J end by 3 bases, with 9 bases between. This CDR3 spans 13 amino acids. The germline CDR1 and CDR2 sequences are DFQATT and SNEGSKA (reference sequence).

The CDR3 sequence: CASSPTGNSNTEAFF. CDR3 DNA sequence: TGTGCCAGCAGCCCCACAGGGAATTCGAACACTGAAGCTTTCTTT. The V call is TRBV4-2, the J call TRBJ1-1, with TRBD1 as a possible D gene (6 bases). The germline V and J ends were trimmed by 4 bases and 1 base, with 13 bases remaining between them. Germline V gene sequence: CDR1 LGHNA, CDR2 YNFKEQ. This CDR3 region has 15 residues.

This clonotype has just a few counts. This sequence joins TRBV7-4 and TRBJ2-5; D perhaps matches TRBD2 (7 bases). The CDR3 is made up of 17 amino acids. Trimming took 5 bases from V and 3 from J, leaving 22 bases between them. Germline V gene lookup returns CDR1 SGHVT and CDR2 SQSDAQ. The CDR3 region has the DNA TGTGCCAGCAGCCCCCGCCCGAGGGGGAGGGTGAAAGAGACCCAGTACTTC. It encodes CASSPRPRGRVKETQYF.

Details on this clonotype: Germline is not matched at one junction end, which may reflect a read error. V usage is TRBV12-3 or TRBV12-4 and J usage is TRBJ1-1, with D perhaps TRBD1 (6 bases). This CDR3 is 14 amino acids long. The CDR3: CACSGGARGTEAFF. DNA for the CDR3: TGTGCCTGCAGTGGGGGGGCGAGGGGTACTGAAGCTTTCTTT.

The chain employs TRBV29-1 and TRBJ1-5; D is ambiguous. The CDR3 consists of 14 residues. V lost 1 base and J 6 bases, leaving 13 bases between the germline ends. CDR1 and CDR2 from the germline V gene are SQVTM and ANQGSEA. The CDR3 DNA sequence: TGCAGCGTTGAAGTAGGGAACTCAGGTCAGCCCCAGCATTTT. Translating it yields CSVEVGNSGQPQHF.

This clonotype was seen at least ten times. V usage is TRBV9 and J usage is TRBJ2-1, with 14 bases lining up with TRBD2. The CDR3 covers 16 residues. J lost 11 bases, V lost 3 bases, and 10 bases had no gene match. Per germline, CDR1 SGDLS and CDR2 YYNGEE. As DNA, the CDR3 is TGTGCCAGCAGCGGACTAGCGGGGGGGTCAAATTCTAAGCAGTTCTTC. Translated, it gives CASSGLAGGSNSKQFF.

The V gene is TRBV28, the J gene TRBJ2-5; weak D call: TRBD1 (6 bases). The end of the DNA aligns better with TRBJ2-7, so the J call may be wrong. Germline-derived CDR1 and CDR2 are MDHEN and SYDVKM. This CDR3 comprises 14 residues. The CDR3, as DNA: TGTGCCAGCAGTTTTTCTGGACAGATCAACGAGCAGTACTTC. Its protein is CASSFSGQINEQYF.

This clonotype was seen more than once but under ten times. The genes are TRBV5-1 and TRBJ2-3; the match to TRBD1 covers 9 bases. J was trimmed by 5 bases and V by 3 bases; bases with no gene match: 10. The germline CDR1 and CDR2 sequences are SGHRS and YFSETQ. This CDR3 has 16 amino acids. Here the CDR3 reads CASSSGGTGIIDTQYF. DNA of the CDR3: TGCGCCAGCAGCTCTGGCGGGACAGGGATAATAGATACGCAGTATTTT.

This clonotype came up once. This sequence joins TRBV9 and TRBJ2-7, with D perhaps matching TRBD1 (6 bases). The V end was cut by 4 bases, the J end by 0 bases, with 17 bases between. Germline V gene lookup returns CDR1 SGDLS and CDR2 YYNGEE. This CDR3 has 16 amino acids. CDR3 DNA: TGTGCCAGCAGCCCTTGGGGGCGCAGTTCCTCCTACGAGCAGTACTTC. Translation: CASSPWGRSSSYEQYF.

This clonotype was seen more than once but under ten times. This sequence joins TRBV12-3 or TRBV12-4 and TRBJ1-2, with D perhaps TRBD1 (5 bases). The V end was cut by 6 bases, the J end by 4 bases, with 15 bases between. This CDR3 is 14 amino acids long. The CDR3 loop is CASSRQIDSYGYTF. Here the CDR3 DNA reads TGTGCCAGCAGCCGGCAGATCGACAGCTATGGCTACACCTTC.

The CDR3 DNA sequence: TGCAGTGCTAGTCTTCGCGCCCGCTCCTACAATGAGCAGTTCTTC. Translating gives CSASLRARSYNEQFF. The chain joins TRBV20-1 to TRBJ2-1; D remains ambiguous. Between the trimmed V and J ends, which lost 3 bases and 0 bases, there was a span of 12 bases. CDR1 is DFQATT and CDR2 is SNEGSKA in the germline V gene (reference sequence). CDR3 length: 15 residues.

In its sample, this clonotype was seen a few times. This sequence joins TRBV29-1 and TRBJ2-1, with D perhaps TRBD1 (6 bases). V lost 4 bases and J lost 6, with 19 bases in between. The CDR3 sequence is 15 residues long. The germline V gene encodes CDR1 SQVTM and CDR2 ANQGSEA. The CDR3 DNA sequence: TGCAGCGTTGTTCCGGATCCGGGACATATCAATGAGCAGTTCTTC. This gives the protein CSVVPDPGHINEQFF.

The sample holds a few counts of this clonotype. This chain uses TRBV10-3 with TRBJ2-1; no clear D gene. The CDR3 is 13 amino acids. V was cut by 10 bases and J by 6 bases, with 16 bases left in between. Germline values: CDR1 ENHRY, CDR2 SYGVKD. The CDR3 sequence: CATDPASGNEQFF. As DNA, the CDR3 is TGTGCCACTGATCCGGCTAGTGGCAATGAGCAGTTCTTC.

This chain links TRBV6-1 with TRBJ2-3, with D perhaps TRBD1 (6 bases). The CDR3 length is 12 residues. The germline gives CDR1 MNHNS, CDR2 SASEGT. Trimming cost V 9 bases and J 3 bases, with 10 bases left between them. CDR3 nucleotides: TGTGCCAGTTCCGGACAGACAGATACGCAGTATTTT. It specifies CASSGQTDTQYF.

In DNA, the CDR3 is TGCAGTGCTAGAGAACGGACGGTGAACACTGAAGCTTTCTTT. Translated, it gives CSARERTVNTEAFF. The chain couples TRBV20-1 to TRBJ1-1, with D unclear. Germline loops: CDR1 DFQATT, CDR2 SNEGSKA (reference sequence). V lost 0 bases and J lost 0, with 8 bases in between. The CDR3 spans 14 residues.